This is a list of T cell receptor beta chains from one sample in a study of radiotherapy plus CTLA-4 blockade in lung cancer. Clones were read by immunoSEQ multiplex PCR, and TCRdb kept only the in-frame ones, dropping some. The sample consists of 50,000 or so clones, around 85% of them appearing once. The specimen comprised peripheral blood, sampled from a patient treated with radiotherapy plus ipilimumab. The source of these receptors is a human donor with non-small cell lung cancer who had a partial response to radiotherapy plus ipilimumab. The CDR3 runs from the conserved cysteine through the conserved F or W.

v_gene: TRBV30
len: 17
CDR3aa: CAWSDRTGVSGANVLTF

v_gene: TRBV6-1
len: 13
CDR3aa: CASSPTGDSPLHF

v_gene: TRBV6-1
len: 14
CDR3aa: CATTPGQGAYEQYF

v_gene: TRBV5-3
len: 16
CDR3aa: CARSLSGTGVVETQYF

v_gene: TRBV9
len: 21
CDR3aa: CASSPGNFGLAGGLGQETQYF

v_gene: TRBV5-1
len: 17
CDR3aa: CASSQAGTGAASAEAFF

v_gene: TRBV6-1
len: 14
CDR3aa: CASSVERNNQPQHF

v_gene: TRBV5-6
len: 14
CDR3aa: CASSPGQGFYEQYF

v_gene: TRBV7-2
len: 15
CDR3aa: CASSPPTGRGNTIYF

v_gene: TRBV6-5
len: 12
CDR3aa: CASKRQATEAFF

v_gene: TRBV10-3
len: 15
CDR3aa: CAIRQPWGGDQPQHF

v_gene: TRBV6-5
len: 13
CDR3aa: CASRNGGWGEAFF

v_gene: TRBV11-2
len: 13
CDR3aa: CASSFAAGGSTDF

v_gene: TRBV19
len: 16
CDR3aa: CASSIVPTTTNEKLFF

v_gene: TRBV28
len: 15
CDR3aa: CASRPVAGASYEQYF

v_gene: TRBV6-1
len: 14
CDR3aa: CASSHRGRNQPQHF

v_gene: TRBV19
len: 16
CDR3aa: CASSLPGQGGLQPQHF

v_gene: TRBV4-3
len: 16
CDR3aa: CASSQATGASGNTIYF

v_gene: TRBV6-4
len: 15
CDR3aa: CATGARTGESNEQFF

v_gene: TRBV10-2
len: 16
CDR3aa: CASTEGPGQGNSPLHF

v_gene: TRBV5-1
len: 14
CDR3aa: CASSLVRGQETQYF

v_gene: TRBV2
len: 16
CDR3aa: CASSVSQVYSNQPQHF

v_gene: TRBV19
len: 13
CDR3aa: CASSIVGSGELFF

v_gene: TRBV2
len: 15
CDR3aa: CASSPSGGDSETQYF

v_gene: TRBV6-5
len: 15
CDR3aa: CASSPKGWNQETQYF

v_gene: TRBV5-1
len: 12
CDR3aa: CASSSGDLKQFF

v_gene: TRBV10-3
len: 15
CDR3aa: CAISESEELAETQYF

v_gene: TRBV6-5
len: 15
CDR3aa: CASSSPGQKRYEQYF

v_gene: TRBV5-6
len: 15
CDR3aa: CASSLQGTNTGELFF

v_gene: TRBV10-3
len: 15
CDR3aa: CAISGLAGGQETQYF

v_gene: TRBV15
len: 14
CDR3aa: CATSRGRQDTGYTF

v_gene: TRBV2
len: 16
CDR3aa: CASSSLPGTGNSPLHF

v_gene: TRBV28
len: 14
CDR3aa: CASSDVRVNYGYTF

v_gene: TRBV12-5
len: 14
CDR3aa: CASGLSGRGNIQYF

v_gene: TRBV2
len: 15
CDR3aa: CTSTGTSGPTDTQYF

v_gene: TRBV7-2
len: 13
CDR3aa: CASSSGRRYEQYF

v_gene: TRBV7-3
len: 14
CDR3aa: CASSLQGAQTEAFF

v_gene: TRBV27
len: 14
CDR3aa: CASSLSVDTGELFF

v_gene: TRBV5-1
len: 13
CDR3aa: CASGGTGANEQFF

v_gene: TRBV7-9
len: 14
CDR3aa: CASSAGTGDQPQHF

v_gene: TRBV7-2
len: 11
CDR3aa: CASSLLYEQYF

v_gene: TRBV5-3
len: 16
CDR3aa: CARSPGLAGPTYEQYF

v_gene: TRBV27
len: 16
CDR3aa: CASSTPLGQGRETQYF

v_gene: TRBV7-6
len: 17
CDR3aa: CASSFLAGVQNTGELFF

v_gene: TRBV6-1
len: 14
CDR3aa: CASTSGGRFSEQYF

v_gene: TRBV19
len: 13
CDR3aa: CASSISGFGEQYF

v_gene: TRBV11-2
len: 18
CDR3aa: CASSLATTSGGAKDTQYF

v_gene: TRBV2
len: 11
CDR3aa: CASRAGREQYF

v_gene: TRBV7-9
len: 14
CDR3aa: CASSLGTSGGTQYF

v_gene: TRBV7-2
len: 14
CDR3aa: CASTPARASYEQYF

v_gene: TRBV19
len: 15
CDR3aa: CASTPGQGGTDTQYF

v_gene: TRBV29-1
len: 13
CDR3aa: CSGDRGQEETQYF

v_gene: TRBV6-1
len: 15
CDR3aa: CASSGITTGGYEQYF

v_gene: TRBV5-1
len: 16
CDR3aa: CASSLGEAVTQETQYF

v_gene: TRBV2
len: 12
CDR3aa: CASSTDSYEQYF

v_gene: TRBV6-5
len: 12
CDR3aa: CASSSGQGTQYF

v_gene: TRBV7-9
len: 15
CDR3aa: CASSLMRSGDYGYTF